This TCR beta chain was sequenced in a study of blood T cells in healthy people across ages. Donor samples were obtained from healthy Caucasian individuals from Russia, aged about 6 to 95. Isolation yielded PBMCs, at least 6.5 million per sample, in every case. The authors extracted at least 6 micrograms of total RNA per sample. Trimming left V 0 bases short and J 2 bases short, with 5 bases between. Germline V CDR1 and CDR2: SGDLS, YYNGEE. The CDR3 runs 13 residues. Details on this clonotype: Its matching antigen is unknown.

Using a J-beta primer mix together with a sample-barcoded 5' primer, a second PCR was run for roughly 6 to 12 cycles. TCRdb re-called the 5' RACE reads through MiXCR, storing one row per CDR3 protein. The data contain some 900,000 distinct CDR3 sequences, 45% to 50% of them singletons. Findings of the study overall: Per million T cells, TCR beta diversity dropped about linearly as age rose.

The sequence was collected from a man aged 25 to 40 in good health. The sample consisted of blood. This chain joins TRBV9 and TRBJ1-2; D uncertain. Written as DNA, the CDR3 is TGTGCCAGCAGCGTAGTGGCCAACTATGGCTACACCTTC. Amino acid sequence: CASSVVANYGYTF.